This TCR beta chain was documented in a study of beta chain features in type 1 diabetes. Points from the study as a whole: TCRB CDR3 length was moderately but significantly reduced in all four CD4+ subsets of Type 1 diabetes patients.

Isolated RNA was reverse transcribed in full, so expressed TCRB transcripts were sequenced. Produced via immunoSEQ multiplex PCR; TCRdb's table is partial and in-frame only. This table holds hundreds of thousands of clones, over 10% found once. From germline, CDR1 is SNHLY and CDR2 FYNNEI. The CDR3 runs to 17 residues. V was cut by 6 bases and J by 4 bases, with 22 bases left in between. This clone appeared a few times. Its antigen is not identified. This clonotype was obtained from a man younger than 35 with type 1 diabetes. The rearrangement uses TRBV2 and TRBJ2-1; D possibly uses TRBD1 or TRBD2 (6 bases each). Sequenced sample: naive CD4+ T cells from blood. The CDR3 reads CASRPIFGGQTYNEQFF. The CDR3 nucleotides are TGTGCCAGCAGACCTATCTTCGGGGGACAAACTTACAATGAGCAGTTCTTC. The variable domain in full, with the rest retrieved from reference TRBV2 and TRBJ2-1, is EPEVTQTPSHQVTQMGQEVILRCVPISNHLYFYWYRQILGQKVEFLVSFYNNEISEKSEIFDDQFSVERPDGSNFTLKIRSTKLEDSAMYFCASRPIFGGQTYNEQFFGPGTRLTVL.